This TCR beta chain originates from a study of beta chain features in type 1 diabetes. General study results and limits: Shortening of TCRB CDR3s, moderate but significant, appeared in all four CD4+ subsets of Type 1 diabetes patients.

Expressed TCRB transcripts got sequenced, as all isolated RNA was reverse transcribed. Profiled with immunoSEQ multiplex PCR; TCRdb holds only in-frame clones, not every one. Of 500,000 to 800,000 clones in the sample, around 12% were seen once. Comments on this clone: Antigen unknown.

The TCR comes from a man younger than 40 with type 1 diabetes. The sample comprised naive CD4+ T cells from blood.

The CDR3 loop reads CATSLYRDYGYTF. In DNA form, the CDR3 reads TGTGCCACCTCGCTCTACAGAGACTATGGCTACACCTTC. The chain uses TRBV19 and TRBJ1-2; D unclear. Germline V lookup: CDR1 LNHDA, CDR2 SQIVND (reference sequence). This CDR3 has 13 residues. The germline V and J ends were trimmed by 10 bases and 3 bases, with 15 bases remaining between them. Full variable domain (outside the CDR3, taken from reference TRBV19 and TRBJ1-2): DGGITQSPKYLFRKEGQNVTLSCEQNLNHDAMYWYRQDPGQGLRLIYYSQIVNDFQKGDIAEGYSVSREKKESFPLTVTSAQKNPTAFYLCATSLYRDYGYTFGSGTRLTVV.